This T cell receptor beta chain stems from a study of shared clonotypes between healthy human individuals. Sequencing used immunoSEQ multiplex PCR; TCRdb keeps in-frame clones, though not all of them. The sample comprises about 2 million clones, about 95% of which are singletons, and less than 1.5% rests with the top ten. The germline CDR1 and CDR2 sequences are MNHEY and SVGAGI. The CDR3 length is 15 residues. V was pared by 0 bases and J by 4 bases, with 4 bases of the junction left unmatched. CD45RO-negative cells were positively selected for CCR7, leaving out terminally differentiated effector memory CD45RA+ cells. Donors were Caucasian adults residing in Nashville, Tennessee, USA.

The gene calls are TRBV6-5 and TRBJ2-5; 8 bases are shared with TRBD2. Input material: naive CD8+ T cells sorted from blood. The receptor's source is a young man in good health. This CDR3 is CASSYSSGSSETQYF. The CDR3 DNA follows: TGTGCCAGCAGTTACTCCAGCGGGAGTTCAGAGACCCAGTACTTC.